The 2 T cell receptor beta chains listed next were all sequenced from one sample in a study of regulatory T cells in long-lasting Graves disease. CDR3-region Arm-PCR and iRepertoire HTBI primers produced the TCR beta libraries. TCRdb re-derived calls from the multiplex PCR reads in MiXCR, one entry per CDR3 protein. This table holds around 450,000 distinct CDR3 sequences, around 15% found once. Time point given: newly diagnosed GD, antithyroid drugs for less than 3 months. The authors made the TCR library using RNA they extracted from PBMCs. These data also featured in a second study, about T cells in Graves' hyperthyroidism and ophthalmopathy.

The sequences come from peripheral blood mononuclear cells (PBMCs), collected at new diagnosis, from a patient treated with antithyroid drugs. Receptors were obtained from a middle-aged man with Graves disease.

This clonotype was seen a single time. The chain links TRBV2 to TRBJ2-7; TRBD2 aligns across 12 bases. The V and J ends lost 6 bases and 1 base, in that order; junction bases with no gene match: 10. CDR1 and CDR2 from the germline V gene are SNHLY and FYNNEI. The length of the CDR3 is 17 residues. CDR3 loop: CASRALWTSGTSYEQYF. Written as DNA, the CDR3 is TGTGCCAGCAGGGCCTTATGGACTAGCGGGACTTCCTACGAGCAGTACTTC.

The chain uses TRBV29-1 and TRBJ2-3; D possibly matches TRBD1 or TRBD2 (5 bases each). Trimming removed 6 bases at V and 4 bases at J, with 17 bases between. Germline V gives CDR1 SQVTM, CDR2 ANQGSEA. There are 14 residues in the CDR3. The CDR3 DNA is TGCAGCGTGGGACCGGACCATGCGGCAGATACGCAGTATTTT. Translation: CSVGPDHAADTQYF.